A selection of T cell receptor beta chains follows, all from one sample in a study of blood T cells in healthy people across ages. TCRdb redid the calling of the 5' RACE reads with MiXCR, one entry per CDR3 protein. The sample shows some 1 million distinct CDR3 sequences, under 45% of them seen only once. Sequenced input: blood. The origin of the receptors is a woman aged 55-70 years in good health. The CDR3 runs from the conserved cysteine through the conserved F or W.

cdr3_length,j_call,v_call,cdr3_aa
16,TRBJ2-5,TRBV9,CASSVARSGGRETQYF
13,TRBJ2-7,TRBV2,CASNWAGTYEQYF
17,TRBJ2-5,TRBV5-1,CASSLGAYREAQETQYF
14,TRBJ2-1,TRBV7-3,CASSQNAGGGEQFF
13,TRBJ1-4,TRBV12-3/TRBV12-4,CASSLGQLEKLFF
15,TRBJ2-3,TRBV11-2,CASSLEWGQVDTQYF
12,TRBJ2-1,TRBV6-5,CASRGYPWEQFF
14,TRBJ2-1,TRBV14,CASSVQQGPGVQFF
15,TRBJ2-7,TRBV7-8,CASRRGTGGIYEQYF
15,TRBJ2-7,TRBV12-3/TRBV12-4,CASSFEAGPTYEQYF
15,TRBJ2-6,TRBV6-2/TRBV6-3,CASRPTGSGANVLTF
11,TRBJ2-7,TRBV11-2,CASSLINEQYF